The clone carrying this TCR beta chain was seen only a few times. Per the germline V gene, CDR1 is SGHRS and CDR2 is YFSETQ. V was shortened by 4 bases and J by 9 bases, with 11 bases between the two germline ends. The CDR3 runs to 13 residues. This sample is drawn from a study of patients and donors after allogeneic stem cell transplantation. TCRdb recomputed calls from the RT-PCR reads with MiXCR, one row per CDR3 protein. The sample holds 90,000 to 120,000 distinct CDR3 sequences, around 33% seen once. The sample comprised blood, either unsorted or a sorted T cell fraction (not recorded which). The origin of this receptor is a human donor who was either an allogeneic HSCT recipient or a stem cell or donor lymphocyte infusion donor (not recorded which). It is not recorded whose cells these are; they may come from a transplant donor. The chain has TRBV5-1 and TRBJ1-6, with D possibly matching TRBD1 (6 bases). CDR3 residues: CASSLGASSPLHF. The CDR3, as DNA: TGCGCCAGCAGCCTGGGGGCGAGTTCACCCCTCCACTTT.